This T cell receptor beta chain was sequenced during a study of T cell responses to AZD1222 COVID-19 vaccine. Whole-study findings and limits: The study sampled repertoires only after the peak T cell response. It was only a handful of AZD1222 recipients who were seropositive at baseline.

Sequencing used immunoSEQ multiplex PCR; TCRdb keeps in-frame clones, though not all of them. This sample carries 120,000 or so clones, 84% of them seen once, and the ten largest clones take approximately 26%. Trimming removed 5 bases from V and 5 bases from J; junction bases left unmatched: 1. The CDR3 has 13 residues. As to this clone: What it binds is not known.

The TCR was taken from an adult who received the AZD1222 COVID-19 vaccine. V and J are TRBV12-3 or TRBV12-4 and TRBJ1-1, with 11 bases aligning to TRBD1. The source was peripheral blood, collected 28 days after the second AZD1222 dose. The CDR3 region is CASSRDRGTEAFF. Written as DNA, the CDR3 is TGTGCCAGCAGTCGGGACAGGGGGACTGAAGCTTTCTTT.